Shown below are 14 T cell receptor beta chains from a single sample sequenced in a study of T cells after yellow fever vaccination. TCRdb reanalysed the 5' RACE reads using MiXCR and keeps one entry per CDR3 protein. Counted here are 340,000 or so distinct CDR3 sequences, about 12% occurring once; the ten biggest clones make up roughly 3.1%. The sequencing here drew on CD4+ T cells sorted from PBMCs, taken 15 days after the yellow fever booster vaccination. These TCRs come from a man aged 18 to 29 who received the YFV17D yellow fever vaccine.

This rearrangement joins TRBV18 to TRBJ1-3; D gene ambiguous. CDR1 is KGHSH, CDR2 LQKENI, per germline. The CDR3 sequence is 14 residues long. Trimming took off 6 bases at V and 3 bases at J, with 12 bases between the two ends. The CDR3 reads CASSRPTIGNTIYF. The DNA for the CDR3 is TGTGCCAGCTCCCGGCCGACAATTGGAAACACCATATATTTT. The variable domain in full, with the rest retrieved from reference TRBV18 and TRBJ1-3, is NAGVMQNPRHLVRRRGQEARLRCSPMKGHSHVYWYRQLPEEGLKFMVYLQKENIIDESGMPKERFSAEFPKEGPSILRIQQVVRGDSAAYFCASSRPTIGNTIYFGEGSWLTVV.

The chain employs TRBV6-5 and TRBJ2-7; the D is unclear. Germline CDR1 and CDR2: MNHEY and SVGAGI. The germline V and J ends were trimmed by 6 bases and 9 bases, with 18 bases remaining between them. This CDR3 region has 13 residues. The CDR3 DNA sequence: TGTGCCAGCAGGAAAACGCAGGATCTGAGGCAGTACTTC. Amino acids: CASRKTQDLRQYF.

This clonotype was observed many times. The V and J genes are TRBV12-3 or TRBV12-4 and TRBJ1-5, with D possibly being TRBD1 (6 bases). V was pared by 1 base and J by 7 bases, with 14 bases between. The CDR3 spans 15 residues. The CDR3 nucleotides are TGTGCCAGCAGTTTAGGGTGGGCAGGGGCGCAGCCCCAGCATTTT. Protein sequence: CASSLGWAGAQPQHF.

This chain connects TRBV7-3 to TRBJ2-7; D is possibly TRBD1 or TRBD2 (5 bases each). Germline V CDR1 and CDR2: SGHTA, FQGTGA. V was cut by 6 bases and J by 2 bases, with 20 bases left in between. This CDR3 spans 16 amino acids. As DNA, the CDR3 is TGTGCCAGCAGACCAACCTCCCGGGACGGCACCTACGAGCAGTACGTC. It yields the protein CASRPTSRDGTYEQYV.

This clonotype was seen ten or more times. V usage is TRBV12-3 or TRBV12-4 and J usage is TRBJ2-6; no definite D call. The CDR3 length is 14 residues. The V end lost 2 bases, the J end lost 0 bases, and 2 bases lay between the germline ends. The CDR3 is CASSLTSGANVLTF. The CDR3 DNA is TGTGCCAGCAGTTTAACCTCTGGGGCCAACGTCCTGACTTTC.

This clonotype came up a few times. The V and J genes are TRBV9 and TRBJ2-1; TRBD1 matches at 9 bases. The germline gives CDR1 SGDLS, CDR2 YYNGEE. The length of the CDR3 is 14 residues. V trimming: 3 bases; J trimming: 10 bases; junction bases outside the gene matches: 8. In DNA form, the CDR3 reads TGTGCCAGCAGCGAAAGGACAGGGGTTGTGGAGCAGTTCTTC. Encoded protein: CASSERTGVVEQFF. Variable domain in full (rest from reference TRBV9 and TRBJ2-1): DSGVTQTPKHLITATGQRVTLRCSPRSGDLSVYWYQQSLDQGLQFLIQYYNGEERAKGNILERFSAQQFPDLHSELNLSSLELGDSALYFCASSERTGVVEQFFGPGTRLTVL.

The sample holds many counts of this clonotype. The chain employs TRBV4-1 and TRBJ2-1; tentatively, D is TRBD1 or TRBD2 (5 bases each). With 1 base removed from V and 9 bases from J, the gap between germline ends came to 19 bases. This CDR3 comprises 16 residues. CDR1 MGHRA and CDR2 YSYEKL come from the germline V gene. CDR3 nucleotides: TGCGCCAGCAGCCAAGGTAGGGCAGGGAGTGTAGTTGAGCAGTTCTTC. Its protein product is CASSQGRAGSVVEQFF.

The chain joins TRBV7-3 to TRBJ2-3; D might be TRBD1 (6 bases). In germline, CDR1 is SGHTA, CDR2 FQGTGA. This CDR3 contains 15 residues. V was shortened by 5 bases and J by 2 bases, with 14 bases between the two germline ends. The CDR3 sequence: CASSRMGHITDTQYF. CDR3 bases: TGTGCCAGCAGCCGTATGGGACACATCACAGATACGCAGTATTTT.

The rearrangement joins TRBV29-1 to TRBJ1-6, with D maybe TRBD1 (5 bases). Deletions cut 7 bases from V and 0 bases from J, with 13 bases between. The length of the CDR3 is 15 residues. The germline V gene has CDR1 SQVTM and CDR2 ANQGSEA. The CDR3 here is CSARDGSSYNSPLHF. The CDR3 region has the DNA TGCAGCGCCAGGGACGGCAGCTCCTATAATTCACCCCTCCACTTT.

The chain is built from TRBV6-5 and TRBJ1-2, with 9 bases matching TRBD1. CDR1 MNHEY and CDR2 SVGAGI come from the germline V gene. This CDR3 comprises 15 residues. After removal of 5 bases from V and 4 bases from J, the junction contained 8 bases not matched to a gene. In nucleotides, the CDR3 is TGTGCCAGCAGTCCCACGGGACAGGGAAGCTATGGCTACACCTTC. This translates into CASSPTGQGSYGYTF.

This chain uses TRBV11-1 with TRBJ2-1; the match to TRBD1 covers 11 bases. The V and J ends lost 3 bases and 13 bases, in that order; junction bases with no gene match: 11. Germline-derived CDR1 and CDR2 are SGHAT and FQDESV (reference sequence). CDR3 size: 15 residues. In nucleotides, the CDR3 is TGTGCCAGCAGCTTTGGACAGGGGGCAAGTTCGGGTCAGTTCTTC. Encoded protein: CASSFGQGASSGQFF.

This clonotype was picked up a small number of times. This chain joins TRBV11-2 and TRBJ2-7; 13 positions agree with TRBD2. CDR1 is SGHAT, CDR2 FQNNGV, per germline. The CDR3 is made up of 14 amino acids. Trimming at V came to 5 bases and at J to 7 bases, leaving 5 bases not matched to a gene. DNA for the CDR3: TGTGCCAGCAGCCGGACTAGCGGGGGAGTGGAGCAGTACGTC. Residues: CASSRTSGGVEQYV.

This clonotype turned up a few times. The V and J genes are TRBV18 and TRBJ1-1; D perhaps matches TRBD1 (6 bases). The CDR3 runs to 14 residues. Trimming shortened V by 3 bases and J by 4 bases, and 12 bases separated the two germline ends. Germline V gives CDR1 KGHSH, CDR2 LQKENI. CDR3 sequence reads: CASSPYRAGTEAFF. DNA for the CDR3: TGTGCCAGCTCACCGTACAGGGCAGGCACTGAAGCTTTCTTT.

There are a few counts of this clonotype. The rearrangement uses TRBV2 and TRBJ2-2; 7 bases align to TRBD1. The CDR3 consists of 14 residues. The junction had 6 bases not matched to a gene; V was cut back by 6 bases and J by 5 bases. Germline assignment: CDR1 SNHLY and CDR2 FYNNEI. The CDR3 DNA reads as TGTGCCAGCAGATTTACAGGGGTTACCGGGGAGCTGTTTTTT. The encoded protein is CASRFTGVTGELFF. Looking up the rest from reference TRBV2 and TRBJ2-2 gives the full variable domain: EPEVTQTPSHQVTQMGQEVILRCVPISNHLYFYWYRQILGQKVEFLVSFYNNEISEKSEIFDDQFSVERPDGSNFTLKIRSTKLEDSAMYFCASRFTGVTGELFFGEGSRLTVL.